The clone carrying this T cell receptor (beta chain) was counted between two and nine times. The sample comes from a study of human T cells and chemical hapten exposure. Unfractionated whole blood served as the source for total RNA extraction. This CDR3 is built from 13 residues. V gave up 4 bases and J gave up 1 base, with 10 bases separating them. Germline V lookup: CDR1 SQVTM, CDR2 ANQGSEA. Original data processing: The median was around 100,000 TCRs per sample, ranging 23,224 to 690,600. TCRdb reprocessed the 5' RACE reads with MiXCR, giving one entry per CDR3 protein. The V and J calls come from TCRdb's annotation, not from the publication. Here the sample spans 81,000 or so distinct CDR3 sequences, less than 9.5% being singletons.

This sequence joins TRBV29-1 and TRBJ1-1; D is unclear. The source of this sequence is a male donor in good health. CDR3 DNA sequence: TGCAGCGTTGCCCAGAGACAGAACACTGAAGCTTTCTTT. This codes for CSVAQRQNTEAFF.